The present T cell receptor beta chain was sequenced within a study of T cells in Graves' hyperthyroidism and ophthalmopathy. Study-level findings and limits: Blood samples included most of the expanded thyroid clonotypes exceeding 0.001.

RNA transcripts provided the source from which TCR beta CDR3 regions were amplified. With the HTBI primer set, the TCR CDR3 went through a first round of RT-PCR. TCRdb re-derived calls from the multiplex PCR reads in MiXCR, one entry per CDR3 protein. The data contain about 740,000 distinct CDR3 sequences, 11% to 15% of them singletons. The sample holds one count of this clonotype. Its antigen is still unknown. Exclusion of patients followed from uncontrolled infection, other autoimmune disease, pregnancy or lactation. The clonotype comes from a woman between 18 and 30 years old with Graves' hyperthyroidism. Sequenced: blood.

CDR3 DNA: TGCAGTGCTAGGGGGGGCTTCGTTAGAAACACTGAAGCTTTCTTT. Translating it yields CSARGGFVRNTEAFF. The chain uses TRBV20-1 and TRBJ1-1, with D possibly matching TRBD1 (6 bases). CDR1 and CDR2 (germline): DFQATT, SNEGSKA (reference sequence). The V end lost 3 bases, the J end lost 2 bases, and 16 bases lay between the germline ends. This CDR3 is 15 amino acids long.